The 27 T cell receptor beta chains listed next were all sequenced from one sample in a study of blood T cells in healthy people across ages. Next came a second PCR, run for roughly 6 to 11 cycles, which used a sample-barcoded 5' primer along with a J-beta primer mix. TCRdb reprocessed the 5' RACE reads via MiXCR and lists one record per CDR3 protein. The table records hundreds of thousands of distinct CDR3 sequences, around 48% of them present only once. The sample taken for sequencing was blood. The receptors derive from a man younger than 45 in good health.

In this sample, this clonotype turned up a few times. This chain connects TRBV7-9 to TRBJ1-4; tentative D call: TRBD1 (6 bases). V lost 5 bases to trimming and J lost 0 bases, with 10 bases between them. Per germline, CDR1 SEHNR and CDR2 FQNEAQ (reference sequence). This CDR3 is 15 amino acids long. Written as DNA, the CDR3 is TGTGCCAGCAGCCCGAGGGGGGCAACTAATGAAAAACTGTTTTTT. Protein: CASSPRGATNEKLFF.

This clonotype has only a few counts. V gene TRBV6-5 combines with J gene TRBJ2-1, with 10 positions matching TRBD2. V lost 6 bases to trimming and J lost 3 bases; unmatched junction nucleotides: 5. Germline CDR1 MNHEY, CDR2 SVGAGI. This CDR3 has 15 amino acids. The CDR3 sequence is CASSPSGGGYNEQFF. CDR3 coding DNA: TGTGCCAGCAGCCCTAGCGGGGGTGGCTACAATGAGCAGTTCTTC.

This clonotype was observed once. The CDR3 region is CASSPYGVRDEQYF. In DNA form, the CDR3 reads TGTGCCAGCTCACCATATGGGGTCAGGGACGAGCAGTACTTC. The chain links TRBV18 to TRBJ2-1; D perhaps matches TRBD1 (5 bases). TRBJ2-7 matches the DNA end more closely, so the J call is doubtful. The CDR3 loop spans 14 amino acids. The germline V gene encodes CDR1 KGHSH and CDR2 LQKENI.

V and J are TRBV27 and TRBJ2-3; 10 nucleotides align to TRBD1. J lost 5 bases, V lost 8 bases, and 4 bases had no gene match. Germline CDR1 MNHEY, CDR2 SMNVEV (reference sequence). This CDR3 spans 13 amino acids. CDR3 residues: CASGDRGQDTQYF. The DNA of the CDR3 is TGTGCCAGCGGGGACAGGGGACAAGATACGCAGTATTTT.

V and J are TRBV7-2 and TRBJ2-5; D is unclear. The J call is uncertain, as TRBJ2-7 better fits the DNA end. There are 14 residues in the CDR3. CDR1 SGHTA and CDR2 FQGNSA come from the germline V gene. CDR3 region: CASSLASSNYEQYF. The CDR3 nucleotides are TGTGCCAGCAGCTTAGCTAGTAGCAACTACGAGCAGTACTTC.

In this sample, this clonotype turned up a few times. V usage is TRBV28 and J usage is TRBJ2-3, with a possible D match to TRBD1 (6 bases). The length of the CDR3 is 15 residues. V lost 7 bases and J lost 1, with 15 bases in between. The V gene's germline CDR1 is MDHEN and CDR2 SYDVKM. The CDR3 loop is CASNLPEGGTDTQYF. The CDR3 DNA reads TGTGCCAGCAATCTACCCGAGGGGGGCACAGATACGCAGTATTTT.

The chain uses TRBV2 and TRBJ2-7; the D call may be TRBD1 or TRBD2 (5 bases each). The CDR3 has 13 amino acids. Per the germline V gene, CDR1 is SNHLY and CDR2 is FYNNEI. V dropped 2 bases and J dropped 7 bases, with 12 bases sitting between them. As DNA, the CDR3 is TGTGCCAGCAGTGAACAGGGAGTGAAGGAGCAGTACTTC. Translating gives CASSEQGVKEQYF.

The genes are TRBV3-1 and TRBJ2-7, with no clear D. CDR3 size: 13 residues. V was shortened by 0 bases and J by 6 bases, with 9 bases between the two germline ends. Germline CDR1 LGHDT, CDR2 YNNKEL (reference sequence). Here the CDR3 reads CASSQDIHGEQYF. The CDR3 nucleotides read TGTGCCAGCAGCCAAGATATCCACGGCGAGCAGTACTTC.

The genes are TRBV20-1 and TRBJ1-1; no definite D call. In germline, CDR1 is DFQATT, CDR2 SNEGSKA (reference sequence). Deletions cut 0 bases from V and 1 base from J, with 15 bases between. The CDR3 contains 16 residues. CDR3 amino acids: CSARDLLTDPNTEAFF. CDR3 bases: TGCAGTGCTAGAGATCTCCTAACGGACCCGAACACTGAAGCTTTCTTT.

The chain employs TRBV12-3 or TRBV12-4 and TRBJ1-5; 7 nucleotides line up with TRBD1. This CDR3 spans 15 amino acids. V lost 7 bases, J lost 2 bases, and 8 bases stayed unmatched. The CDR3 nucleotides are TGTGCCAGCACCACGGAGGGGGCACGCAATCAGCCCCAGCATTTT. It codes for CASTTEGARNQPQHF.

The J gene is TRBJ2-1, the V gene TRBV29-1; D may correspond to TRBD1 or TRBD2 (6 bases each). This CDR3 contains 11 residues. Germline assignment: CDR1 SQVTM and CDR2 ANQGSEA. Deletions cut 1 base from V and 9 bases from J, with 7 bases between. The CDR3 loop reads CSVEGGAEQFF. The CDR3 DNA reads TGCAGCGTTGAAGGGGGGGCTGAGCAGTTCTTC.

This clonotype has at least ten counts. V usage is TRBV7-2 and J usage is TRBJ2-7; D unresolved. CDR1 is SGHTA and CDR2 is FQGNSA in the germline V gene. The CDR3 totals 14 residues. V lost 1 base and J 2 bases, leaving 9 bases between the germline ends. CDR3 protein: CASSLVPGAYEQYF. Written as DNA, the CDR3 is TGTGCCAGCAGCTTAGTTCCCGGAGCCTACGAGCAGTACTTC.

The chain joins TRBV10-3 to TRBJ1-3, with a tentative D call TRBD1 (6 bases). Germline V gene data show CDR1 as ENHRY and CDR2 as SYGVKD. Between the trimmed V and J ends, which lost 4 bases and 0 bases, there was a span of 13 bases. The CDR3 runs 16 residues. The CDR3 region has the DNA TGTGCCATCAGTGTACGGGACATCGGCTCTGGAAACACCATATATTTT. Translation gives CAISVRDIGSGNTIYF.

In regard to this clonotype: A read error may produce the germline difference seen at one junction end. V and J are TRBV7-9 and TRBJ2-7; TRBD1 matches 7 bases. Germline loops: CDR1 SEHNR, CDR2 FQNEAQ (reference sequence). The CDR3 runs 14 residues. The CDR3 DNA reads TGTGCCAGCAGCGAGGGGGCCCAGTTCTACAAGCAGTACTTC. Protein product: CASSEGAQFYKQYF.

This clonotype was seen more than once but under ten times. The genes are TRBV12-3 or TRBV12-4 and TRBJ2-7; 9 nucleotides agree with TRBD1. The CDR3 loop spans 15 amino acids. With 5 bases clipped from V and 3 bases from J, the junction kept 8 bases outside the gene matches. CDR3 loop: CASSETGGAFYEQYF. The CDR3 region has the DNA TGTGCCAGCAGTGAAACAGGGGGCGCGTTCTACGAGCAGTACTTC.

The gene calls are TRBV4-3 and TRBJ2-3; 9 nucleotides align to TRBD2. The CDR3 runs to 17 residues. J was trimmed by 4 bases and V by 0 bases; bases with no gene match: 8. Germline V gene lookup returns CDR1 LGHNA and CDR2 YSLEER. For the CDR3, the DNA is TGCGCCAGCAGCCAAGACAGCGGGGGGATATTTTCAGATACGCAGTATTTT. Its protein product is CASSQDSGGIFSDTQYF.

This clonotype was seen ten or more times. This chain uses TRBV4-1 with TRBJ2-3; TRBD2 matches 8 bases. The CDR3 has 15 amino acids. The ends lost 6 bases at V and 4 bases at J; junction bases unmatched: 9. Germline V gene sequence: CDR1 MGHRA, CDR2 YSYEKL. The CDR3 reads CASSAGGADADTQYF. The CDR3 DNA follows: TGCGCCAGCAGTGCCGGGGGGGCTGACGCAGATACGCAGTATTTT.

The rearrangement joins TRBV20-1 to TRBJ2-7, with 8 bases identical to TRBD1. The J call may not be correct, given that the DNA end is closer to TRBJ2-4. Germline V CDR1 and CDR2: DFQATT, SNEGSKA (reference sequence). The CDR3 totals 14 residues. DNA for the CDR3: TGCAGTGCTAGAGATGCGCAGGGGGCTAACATTCAGTACTTC. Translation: CSARDAQGANIQYF.

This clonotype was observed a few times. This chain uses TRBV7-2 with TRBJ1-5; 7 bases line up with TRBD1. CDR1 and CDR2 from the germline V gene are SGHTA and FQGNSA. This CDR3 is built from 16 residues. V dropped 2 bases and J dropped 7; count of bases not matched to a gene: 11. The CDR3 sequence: CASSLTLTGTAQPQHF. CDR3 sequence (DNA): TGTGCCAGCAGCTTAACGCTGACAGGGACGGCCCAGCCCCAGCATTTT.

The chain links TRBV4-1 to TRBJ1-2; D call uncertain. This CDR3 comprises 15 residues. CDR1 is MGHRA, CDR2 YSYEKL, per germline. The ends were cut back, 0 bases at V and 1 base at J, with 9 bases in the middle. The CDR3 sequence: CASSQDSQINYGYTF. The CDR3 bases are TGCGCCAGCAGCCAAGATTCACAGATTAACTATGGCTACACCTTC.

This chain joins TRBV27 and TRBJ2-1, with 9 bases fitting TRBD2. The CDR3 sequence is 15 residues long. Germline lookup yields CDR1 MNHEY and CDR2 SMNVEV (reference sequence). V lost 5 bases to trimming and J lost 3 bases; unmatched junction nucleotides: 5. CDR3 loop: CASSMASGVYNEQFF. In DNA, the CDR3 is TGTGCCAGCAGTATGGCTAGCGGGGTCTACAATGAGCAGTTCTTC.

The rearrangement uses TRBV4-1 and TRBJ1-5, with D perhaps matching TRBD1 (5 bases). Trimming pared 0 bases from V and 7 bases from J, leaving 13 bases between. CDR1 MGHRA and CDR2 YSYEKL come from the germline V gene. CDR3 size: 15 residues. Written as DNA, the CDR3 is TGCGCCAGCAGCCAAGATCGGAGGGGCGACCAGCCCCAGCATTTT. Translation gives CASSQDRRGDQPQHF.

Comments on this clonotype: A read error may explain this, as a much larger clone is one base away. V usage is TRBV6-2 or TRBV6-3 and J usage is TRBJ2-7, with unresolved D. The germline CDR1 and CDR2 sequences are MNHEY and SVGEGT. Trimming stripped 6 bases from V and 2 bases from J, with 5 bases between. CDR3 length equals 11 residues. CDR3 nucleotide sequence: TGTGCCAGCAGATCCCCCTACGAGCAGTACTTC. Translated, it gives CASRSPYEQYF.

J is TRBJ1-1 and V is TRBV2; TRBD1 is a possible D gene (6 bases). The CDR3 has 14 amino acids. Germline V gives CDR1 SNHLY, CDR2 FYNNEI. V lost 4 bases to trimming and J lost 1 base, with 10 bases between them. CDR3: CASSALGANTEAFF. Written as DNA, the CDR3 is TGTGCCAGCAGTGCTCTGGGGGCGAACACTGAAGCTTTCTTT.

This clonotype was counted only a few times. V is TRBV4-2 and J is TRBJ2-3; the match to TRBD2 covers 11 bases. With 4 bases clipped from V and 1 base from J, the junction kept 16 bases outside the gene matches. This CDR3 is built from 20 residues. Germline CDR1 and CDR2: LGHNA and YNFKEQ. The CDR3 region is CASSRGEGLAAGWGTDTQYF. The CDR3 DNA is TGTGCCAGCAGCCGGGGCGAGGGACTAGCGGCTGGATGGGGCACAGATACGCAGTATTTT.

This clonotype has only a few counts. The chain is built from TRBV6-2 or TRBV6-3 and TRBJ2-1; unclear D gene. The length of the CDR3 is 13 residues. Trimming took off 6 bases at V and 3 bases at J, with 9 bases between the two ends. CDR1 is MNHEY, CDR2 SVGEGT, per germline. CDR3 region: CASRTVNYNEQFF. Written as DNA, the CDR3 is TGTGCCAGCAGGACCGTCAACTACAATGAGCAGTTCTTC.

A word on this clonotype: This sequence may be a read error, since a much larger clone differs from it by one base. CDR3 nucleotide sequence: TGTGCCAGCAACGTAGCTCAGGGGGCCTACGAGCAGTACTTC. It codes for CASNVAQGAYEQYF. V usage is TRBV7-8 and J usage is TRBJ2-7, with 7 positions matching TRBD1. Germline assignment: CDR1 SGHVS and CDR2 FQNEAQ. The CDR3 totals 14 residues. V shed 7 bases, J shed 2 bases, and the junction held 8 bases outside the gene matches. Variable domain in full (rest from reference TRBV7-8 and TRBJ2-7): GAGVSQSPRYKVAKRGQDVALRCDPISGHVSLFWYQQALGQGPEFLTYFQNEAQLDKSGLPSDRFFAERPEGSVSTLKIQRTQQEDSAVYLCASNVAQGAYEQYFGPGTRLTVT.